The clone carrying this T cell receptor (beta chain) has a count of ten or more. Its antigen is undetermined. The V segment lost 4 bases and the J segment 4 bases; nucleotides outside the gene matches: 6. CDR3 length equals 16 residues. The germline V gene encodes CDR1 SGHTA and CDR2 FQGTGA. The data were taken from a study of blood T cells in healthy people across ages. Next came a second PCR, run for about 6 to 12 cycles, which used a sample-barcoded 5' primer along with a J-beta primer mix. One entry per CDR3 protein results from TCRdb running MiXCR on the 5' RACE reads. Of about 650,000 distinct CDR3 sequences detected, roughly half appear once; the ten largest clones hold approximately 12%. Regarding the study as a whole: Versus aged donors, long-lived donors had higher diversity and more naive CD4+ cells. Naive T cell percentage and TCR beta diversity correlated strongly.

The rearrangement joins TRBV7-3 to TRBJ2-1; 11 nucleotides match TRBD2. This receptor was identified in a woman older than 75 in good health. Sequenced input: blood. The CDR3 DNA reads TGTGCCAGCAGCTCAAAAGGACTAGCGGGTTACAATGAGCAGTTCTTC. Its translation: CASSSKGLAGYNEQFF.